Given below is one T cell receptor beta chain in context. Germline V gives CDR1 SNHLY, CDR2 FYNNEI. This CDR3 contains 13 residues. Trimming removed 6 bases from V and 6 bases from J, with 13 bases in between. This sample stems from a study of blood T cell repertoires in COVID-19. Original processing methods: Nucleated cell counts were estimated from reference gene primer amplification. TCRdb's table, derived via immunoSEQ multiplex PCR, lists solely in-frame clones and lacks some. V, J and clone size derive from that table, while D and trimming were established from the DNA sequence. The sample contains under 450,000 clones, about 89% of which appear only once.

V and J are TRBV2 and TRBJ2-3; possibly TRBD1 for D (5 bases). Sequenced: peripheral blood. The source is a woman aged 40 to 50 with COVID-19, enrolled during active disease. CDR3 residues: CASRRLPGDTQYF. The CDR3 nucleotides read TGTGCCAGCAGACGACTCCCAGGGGATACGCAGTATTTT. The variable domain in full, completed from reference TRBV2 and TRBJ2-3, reads EPEVTQTPSHQVTQMGQEVILRCVPISNHLYFYWYRQILGQKVEFLVSFYNNEISEKSEIFDDQFSVERPDGSNFTLKIRSTKLEDSAMYFCASRRLPGDTQYFGPGTRLTVL.